The 20 T cell receptor beta chains below all came from one sample that was sequenced in a study of T cells in Graves' hyperthyroidism and ophthalmopathy. The TCR beta CDR3 regions underwent amplification using RNA transcripts as the source. The HTBI primer set drove a first-round RT-PCR of the TCR CDR3. One entry per CDR3 protein, called by TCRdb with MiXCR from the multiplex PCR reads. The sample lists around 700,000 distinct CDR3 sequences; just over 35% were seen once. Material: blood. The receptors stem from a woman in her 40s with Graves' hyperthyroidism.

This chain links TRBV7-9 with TRBJ1-5; 7 nucleotides line up with TRBD1. V shed 6 bases and J 6 bases; nucleotides not matched to a gene: 8. Germline CDR1 reads SEHNR; CDR2 reads FQNEAQ (reference sequence). The CDR3 loop spans 14 amino acids. The DNA for the CDR3 is TGTGCCAGCAGTTTAAGCAGGGACAGTCAGCCCCAGCATTTT. This translates into CASSLSRDSQPQHF. Combining the CDR3 with reference TRBV7-9 and TRBJ1-5 gives the whole variable domain DTGVSQNPRHKITKRGQNVTFRCDPISEHNRLYWYRQTLGQGPEFLTYFQNEAQLEKSRLLSDRFSAERPKGSFSTLEIQRTEQGDSAMYLCASSLSRDSQPQHFGDGTRLSIL.

The chain recombines TRBV7-9 with TRBJ2-3, with 8 positions matching TRBD2. With 1 base clipped from V and 6 bases from J, the junction kept 3 bases outside the gene matches. The germline gives CDR1 SEHNR, CDR2 FQNEAQ (reference sequence). The CDR3 extends over 14 amino acids. The CDR3 region has the DNA TGTGCCAGCAGCTTAGGGTCTAGCGGGGATACGCAGTATTTT. Encoded protein: CASSLGSSGDTQYF.

The chain links TRBV13 to TRBJ2-7; no clear D gene. CDR1 is PRHDT and CDR2 is FYEKMQ in the germline V gene (reference sequence). V gave up 6 bases and J gave up 7 bases, with 13 bases separating them. This CDR3 contains 12 residues. In DNA, the CDR3 is TGTGCCAGCAGACTCGGCGCACGAGAGCAGTACTTC. It is translated as CASRLGAREQYF.

The CDR3 bases are TGCGCCAGCAGCCAAGTCCAAGGGGGAGGAGACACCGGGGAGCTGTTTTTT. Residues: CASSQVQGGGDTGELFF. The chain couples TRBV4-3 to TRBJ2-2; D possibly matches TRBD1 or TRBD2 (6 bases each). With 1 base removed from V and 3 bases from J, the gap between germline ends came to 15 bases. Germline CDR1 and CDR2: LGHNA and YSLEER. This CDR3 is 17 amino acids long.

The V and J genes are TRBV4-3 and TRBJ1-1; 7 bases match TRBD1. Germline V lookup: CDR1 LGHNA, CDR2 YSLEER. Unmatched junction bases numbered 10, after V lost 4 bases and J lost 5 bases. The CDR3 length is 15 residues. The CDR3 nucleotides read TGCGCCAGCAGCCGAGTGGGGCAGGGGGGAACTGAAGCTTTCTTT. Translating gives CASSRVGQGGTEAFF.

This clonotype has a single count. The CDR3 coding sequence is TGTGCCAGCCGGCCGGGACAGGGGGAAGATACGCAGTATTTT. This encodes CASRPGQGEDTQYF. The chain recombines TRBV2 with TRBJ2-3; 11 nucleotides line up with TRBD1. Germline CDR1 and CDR2: SNHLY and FYNNEI. V shed 8 bases, J shed 5 bases, and the junction held 6 bases outside the gene matches. The CDR3 runs 14 residues.

Ten or more counts support this clonotype. The chain has TRBV19 and TRBJ2-7; D possibly corresponds to TRBD2 (6 bases). The V gene's germline CDR1 is LNHDA and CDR2 SQIVND (reference sequence). V was shortened by 6 bases and J by 3 bases, with 12 bases between the two germline ends. This CDR3 contains 13 residues. The DNA for the CDR3 is TGTGCCAGTAGCATCGGGGGATACTACGAGCAGTACTTC. Translated, it gives CASSIGGYYEQYF. The complete variable domain, with remaining parts taken from reference TRBV19 and TRBJ2-7, reads DGGITQSPKYLFRKEGQNVTLSCEQNLNHDAMYWYRQDPGQGLRLIYYSQIVNDFQKGDIAEGYSVSREKKESFPLTVTSAQKNPTAFYLCASSIGGYYEQYFGPGTRLTVT.

This chain connects TRBV7-9 to TRBJ2-1; D gene uncertain. Germline V gives CDR1 SEHNR, CDR2 FQNEAQ (reference sequence). The CDR3 has 13 residues. Trimming stripped 5 bases from V and 3 bases from J, with 8 bases between. Here the CDR3 DNA reads TGTGCCAGCAGCGTAGACGGCTACAATGAGCAGTTCTTC. Protein sequence: CASSVDGYNEQFF. Full variable domain (outside the CDR3, taken from reference TRBV7-9 and TRBJ2-1): DTGVSQNPRHKITKRGQNVTFRCDPISEHNRLYWYRQTLGQGPEFLTYFQNEAQLEKSRLLSDRFSAERPKGSFSTLEIQRTEQGDSAMYLCASSVDGYNEQFFGPGTRLTVL.

Many counts were recorded for this clonotype. The V and J genes are TRBV9 and TRBJ2-7; 12 nucleotides agree with TRBD2. This CDR3 region has 16 residues. The V gene end was trimmed by 3 bases and the J gene end by 7 bases; junction bases not matched to a gene: 11. In germline, CDR1 is SGDLS, CDR2 YYNGEE. The CDR3 DNA reads TGTGCCAGCAGCGCCTCCGAGGGGGGGACTAGCGGGGAGCAGTACTTC. Amino acid sequence: CASSASEGGTSGEQYF.

The chain links TRBV25-1 to TRBJ1-5, with D unresolved. Per germline, CDR1 MGHDK and CDR2 SYGVNS. V dropped 4 bases and J dropped 6 bases, with 19 bases sitting between them. The CDR3 spans 16 residues. CDR3 nucleotide sequence: TGTGCCAGCAGTGCGTCTGGCCAGACGACCTGTCAGCCCCAGCATTTT. This gives the protein CASSASGQTTCQPQHF.

The chain joins TRBV25-1 to TRBJ2-3; the match to TRBD1 covers 8 bases. V trimming: 4 bases; J trimming: 6 bases; junction bases outside the gene matches: 15. From germline, CDR1 is MGHDK and CDR2 SYGVNS. The CDR3 spans 17 residues. The CDR3 nucleotides read TGTGCCAGCAGTGCCCAAGACAGGGGCGATTTGTTGGATACGCAGTATTTT. This gives the protein CASSAQDRGDLLDTQYF. The full variable domain, with the rest looked up from reference TRBV25-1 and TRBJ2-3, is EADIYQTPRYLVIGTGKKITLECSQTMGHDKMYWYQQDPGMELHLIHYSYGVNSTEKGDLSSESTVSRIRTEHFPLTLESARPSHTSQYLCASSAQDRGDLLDTQYFGPGTRLTVL.

The rearrangement links TRBV11-2 to TRBJ2-7; TRBD1 matches at 7 bases. Unmatched junction bases numbered 12, after V lost 4 bases and J lost 3 bases. In germline, CDR1 is SGHAT, CDR2 FQNNGV. The CDR3 covers 16 residues. The CDR3 is CASSYSRDSAYYEQYF. Written as DNA, the CDR3 is TGTGCCAGCAGCTATTCCCGGGACAGCGCATACTACGAGCAGTACTTC.

The V call is TRBV29-1, the J call TRBJ1-1; D uncertain. The V end was cut by 4 bases, the J end by 3 bases, with 12 bases between. This CDR3 region has 13 residues. Germline assignment: CDR1 SQVTM and CDR2 ANQGSEA. CDR3 sequence: CSVVEELDTEAFF. As DNA, the CDR3 is TGCAGCGTTGTAGAGGAGTTGGACACTGAAGCTTTCTTT.

This clonotype occurred a few times. CDR3 in DNA: TGTGCCAGCAGCCAAGATGATTCACCCCTCCACTTT. Residues: CASSQDDSPLHF. V gene TRBV4-2 combines with J gene TRBJ1-6; D ambiguous. CDR1 is LGHNA, CDR2 YNFKEQ, per germline. V dropped 0 bases and J dropped 8 bases, with 2 bases sitting between them. The CDR3 consists of 12 residues.

The V and J genes are TRBV7-2 and TRBJ2-3; possibly TRBD2 for D (5 bases). This CDR3 is 15 amino acids long. From germline, CDR1 is SGHTA and CDR2 FQGNSA. V lost 6 bases and J 4 bases, leaving 17 bases between the germline ends. The CDR3 sequence is CASSLYGVLSDTQYF. DNA of the CDR3: TGTGCCAGCAGTTTATACGGGGTGTTGTCAGATACGCAGTATTTT.

The chain uses TRBV7-2 and TRBJ2-3, with 7 bases aligning to TRBD2. This CDR3 is 14 amino acids long. Germline CDR1 reads SGHTA; CDR2 reads FQGNSA. After removal of 5 bases from V and 5 bases from J, the junction contained 7 bases not matched to a gene. The CDR3, as DNA: TGTGCCAGCAGCCCAGGACTAGATGGAGATACGCAGTATTTT. It encodes CASSPGLDGDTQYF.

There are many counts of this clonotype. This chain joins TRBV15 and TRBJ1-2, with 8 bases lining up with TRBD1. CDR1 and CDR2 from the germline V gene are LNHNV and YYDKDF (reference sequence). The CDR3 is 16 amino acids. Unmatched junction bases numbered 7, after V lost 0 bases and J lost 4 bases. The CDR3 spells CATSRDVAGGGYGYTF. The CDR3 DNA sequence: TGTGCCACCAGCAGAGATGTAGCAGGGGGCGGCTATGGCTACACCTTC.

This clonotype occurred many times. CDR3 in DNA: TGCAGTGCTAGAGACAGGGGGCTGATTGCCTACACCTTC. Its protein is CSARDRGLIAYTF. J is TRBJ1-2 and V is TRBV20-1; 8 nucleotides agree with TRBD1. Germline assignment: CDR1 DFQATT and CDR2 SNEGSKA (reference sequence). V shed 0 bases and J 10 bases; nucleotides not matched to a gene: 7. The CDR3 sequence is 13 residues long.

Note on this clonotype: The conserved phenylalanine or tryptophan is not found at the CDR3 terminus, so this likely reflects a read error. The DNA is omitted, as the CDR3 cannot be located on it reliably, and the CDR3 follows TCRdb's listing. The chain carries TRBV4-3 and TRBJ1-2; the D call in the table, TRBD1, was not verified against the DNA. Germline V gene lookup returns CDR1 LGHNA and CDR2 YSLEER. From its first to its last residue, the CDR3 has 8 amino acids. CDR3 amino acids: CASSPGQT.

J is TRBJ2-5 and V is TRBV24-1; maybe TRBD2 (5 bases). CDR1 and CDR2 (germline): KGHDR, SFDVKD. Trimming stripped 3 bases from V and 5 bases from J, with 12 bases between. This CDR3 comprises 14 residues. The CDR3 reads CATSDTSGGETQYF. The CDR3, as DNA: TGTGCCACCAGTGATACTTCGGGCGGGGAGACCCAGTACTTC.